This note documents a single T cell receptor (beta chain) sequence. These data originate in a study of blood T cells in healthy people across ages. The second PCR ran roughly 6 to 11 cycles with a sample-barcoded 5' primer and J-beta primers. TCRdb redid the calling of the 5' RACE reads with MiXCR, one entry per CDR3 protein. The sample yields over 1,500,000 distinct CDR3 sequences, just under 50% seen once. This CDR3 has 15 amino acids. V dropped 2 bases and J dropped 6; count of bases not matched to a gene: 4. From germline, CDR1 is MDHEN and CDR2 SYDVKM. The TCR was taken from a woman aged 40 to 50 in good health. The rearrangement joins TRBV28 to TRBJ2-1; 10 nucleotides line up with TRBD2. The sample taken for sequencing was blood. Written as DNA, the CDR3 is TGTGCCAGCAGTTTAGGGACTAGCGTCTCCAATGAGCAGTTCTTC. It codes for CASSLGTSVSNEQFF.